This passage covers 19 T cell receptor beta chains from one sample sequenced in a study of blood T cell repertoires in COVID-19. Measured with immunoSEQ multiplex PCR; TCRdb has only the in-frame clones, and not every one. This table holds approximately 120,000 clones, approximately 74% found once. Material: peripheral blood. These receptors were collected from a man of 80 years or more with COVID-19, enrolled during active disease.

The V call is TRBV28, the J call TRBJ1-5, with D tentatively TRBD1 (5 bases). The germline CDR1 and CDR2 sequences are MDHEN and SYDVKM. Trimming removed 4 bases from V and 3 bases from J, with 10 bases in between. This CDR3 has 14 residues. CDR3 loop: CASSWARVNQPQHF. The CDR3, as DNA: TGTGCCAGCAGTTGGGCCAGGGTCAATCAGCCCCAGCATTTT.

This clone is a singleton in its sample. The chain joins TRBV3-1 (or the pseudogene TRBV3-2) to TRBJ1-5; 10 positions match TRBD1. This CDR3 contains 15 residues. V gave up 1 base and J gave up 5 bases; unmatched junction bases: 2. CDR1 is LGHDT, CDR2 YNNKEL, per germline (reference sequence). The CDR3 loop reads CASSQGGQGYQPQHF. The CDR3 DNA reads TGTGCCAGCAGCCAAGGGGGACAGGGGTATCAGCCCCAGCATTTT.

In this sample, this clone turned up a few times. The V and J genes are TRBV28 and TRBJ1-3, with 9 bases matching TRBD1. This CDR3 is 15 amino acids long. The V segment lost 8 bases and the J segment 8 bases; nucleotides outside the gene matches: 13. Germline lookup yields CDR1 MDHEN and CDR2 SYDVKM. CDR3 residues: CASVPGDRDFHTIYF. CDR3 DNA sequence: TGTGCCAGCGTCCCTGGGGACAGGGATTTTCACACCATATATTTT.

This chain uses TRBV7-3 with TRBJ1-6; TRBD1 is a possible D gene (5 bases). CDR1 and CDR2 from the germline V gene are SGHTA and FQGTGA. The V and J ends lost 5 bases and 9 bases respectively, with 17 bases between them. CDR3 length: 15 residues. The CDR3 loop is CASSPQGGESSPLHF. CDR3 nucleotides: TGTGCCAGCAGCCCGCAGGGAGGTGAGAGTTCACCCCTCCACTTT.

This sequence joins TRBV5-1 and TRBJ2-5; 12 bases align to TRBD2. The CDR3 consists of 17 residues. Per germline, CDR1 SGHRS and CDR2 YFSETQ. Trimming at V came to 0 bases and at J to 4 bases, leaving 7 bases not matched to a gene. The CDR3 reads CASSLVLAGGPTETQYF. CDR3 bases: TGCGCCAGCAGCTTGGTTCTAGCGGGAGGGCCTACAGAGACCCAGTACTTC.

The V and J genes are TRBV24-1 and TRBJ1-2, with 8 bases aligning to TRBD1. The V segment lost 7 bases and the J segment 5 bases; nucleotides outside the gene matches: 8. The CDR3 extends over 14 amino acids. Germline CDR1 reads KGHDR; CDR2 reads SFDVKD. The CDR3 loop reads CATSGQGVGYGYTF. CDR3 nucleotides: TGTGCCACCAGCGGACAGGGCGTGGGGTATGGCTACACCTTC.

This rearrangement joins TRBV7-9 to TRBJ2-5; D is perhaps TRBD1 (6 bases). From germline, CDR1 is SEHNR and CDR2 FQNEAQ (reference sequence). This CDR3 has 14 residues. Trimming removed 5 bases from V and 5 bases from J, with 15 bases in between. CDR3 in amino acids: CASSRQAPGETQYF. The CDR3 DNA follows: TGTGCCAGCAGCAGACAGGCCCCTGGGGAGACCCAGTACTTC. The full variable domain, rest sourced from reference TRBV7-9 and TRBJ2-5, is DTGVSQNPRHKITKRGQNVTFRCDPISEHNRLYWYRQTLGQGPEFLTYFQNEAQLEKSRLLSDRFSAERPKGSFSTLEIQRTEQGDSAMYLCASSRQAPGETQYFGPGTRLLVL.

This clone was recorded a few times. The CDR3 DNA reads TGTGCCAGCAGCGCAATACAGGGGGCGGCAGATACGCAGTATTTT. This translates into CASSAIQGAADTQYF. The chain couples TRBV9 to TRBJ2-3; the match to TRBD1 covers 9 bases. Germline values: CDR1 SGDLS, CDR2 YYNGEE. With 3 bases clipped from V and 4 bases from J, the junction kept 6 bases outside the gene matches. This CDR3 has 15 amino acids.

The chain has TRBV7-3 and TRBJ1-1; the match to TRBD1 covers 8 bases. In germline, CDR1 is SGHTA, CDR2 FQGTGA. CDR3 length: 11 amino acids. Trimming cost V 5 bases and J 8 bases; bases outside gene matches: 1. The DNA for the CDR3 is TGTGCCAGCAGCACAGGGGGAGAAGCTTTCTTT. Protein sequence: CASSTGGEAFF.

The CDR3 region has the DNA TGCAGCGTTGGAGACGGTAACTATGGCTACACCTTC. Protein sequence: CSVGDGNYGYTF. The chain uses TRBV29-1 and TRBJ1-2; D call uncertain. CDR1 and CDR2 from the germline V gene are SQVTM and ANQGSEA. The germline V and J ends were trimmed by 4 bases and 1 base, with 7 bases remaining between them. This CDR3 has 12 residues.

The gene calls are TRBV7-3 and TRBJ1-1; 9 bases are a match to TRBD1. The CDR3 loop spans 14 amino acids. Germline CDR1 is SGHTA and CDR2 is FQGTGA. J lost 4 bases, V lost 4 bases, and 4 bases had no gene match. The CDR3 bases are TGTGCCAGCAGCTCACAGGGGGCTGGCACTGAAGCTTTCTTT. It is translated as CASSSQGAGTEAFF. The complete variable domain, with remaining parts taken from reference TRBV7-3 and TRBJ1-1, reads GAGVSQTPSNKVTEKGKYVELRCDPISGHTALYWYRQSLGQGPEFLIYFQGTGAADDSGLPNDRFFAVRPEGSVSTLKIQRTERGDSAVYLCASSSQGAGTEAFFGQGTRLTVV.

The rearrangement uses TRBV5-1 and TRBJ2-1, with D maybe TRBD1 (5 bases). The CDR3 extends over 16 amino acids. V lost 4 bases to trimming and J lost 2 bases, with 16 bases between them. Germline values: CDR1 SGHRS, CDR2 YFSETQ. This CDR3 is CASSRVATVTYNEQFF. CDR3 DNA: TGCGCCAGCAGCCGGGTCGCGACAGTTACCTACAATGAGCAGTTCTTC.

V gene TRBV5-1 combines with J gene TRBJ2-2; perhaps TRBD1 as D (6 bases). Germline assignment: CDR1 SGHRS and CDR2 YFSETQ. V dropped 6 bases and J dropped 4 bases, with 16 bases sitting between them. CDR3 size: 15 residues. Written as DNA, the CDR3 is TGCGCCAGCACCAAAACAGGGTTGGCCACCGGGGAGCTGTTTTTT. Encoded protein: CASTKTGLATGELFF.

This clone occurred a few times. The gene calls are TRBV6-5 and TRBJ2-6, with 8 bases fitting TRBD2. There are 16 residues in the CDR3. Germline V gene sequence: CDR1 MNHEY, CDR2 SVGAGI. The trim removed 4 bases at V and 1 base at J, leaving 3 bases unmatched. The CDR3 nucleotides are TGTGCCAGCAGTTCAATAGCGGGATCTGGGGCCAACGTCCTGACTTTC. Residues: CASSSIAGSGANVLTF.

This clone was observed a handful of times. The chain combines TRBV5-1 with TRBJ1-1; tentatively, D is TRBD1 (5 bases). The V gene's germline CDR1 is SGHRS and CDR2 YFSETQ. V gave up 5 bases and J gave up 11 bases, with 22 bases separating them. This CDR3 has 14 amino acids. The CDR3 sequence is CASSLGGVSREAFF. CDR3 DNA: TGCGCCAGCAGTCTTGGGGGGGTCTCGAGGGAGGCTTTCTTT.

This clone came up a few times. The chain carries TRBV24-1 and TRBJ1-5; 8 nucleotides align to TRBD1. J gave up 2 bases and V 2 bases, and 4 bases lay outside the gene matches. There are 16 residues in the CDR3. Germline-derived CDR1 and CDR2 are KGHDR and SFDVKD. CDR3 in amino acids: CATSDSTGVGNQPQHF. The CDR3 coding sequence is TGTGCCACCAGTGATTCGACAGGGGTTGGCAATCAGCCCCAGCATTTT.

The chain carries TRBV6-1 and TRBJ1-4; no clear D gene. Germline V lookup: CDR1 MNHNS, CDR2 SASEGT. This CDR3 spans 16 amino acids. Trimming cost V 3 bases and J 0 bases, with 11 bases left between them. The CDR3 loop reads CASSDLAGATNEKLFF. As DNA, the CDR3 is TGTGCCAGCAGTGACCTCGCGGGTGCAACTAATGAAAAACTGTTTTTT.

The chain's CDR3 is CASSGTGDYEQYF. In DNA form, the CDR3 reads TGCGCCAGCAGTGGGACAGGGGACTACGAGCAGTACTTC. The chain has TRBV5-1 and TRBJ2-7; 10 nucleotides align to TRBD1. Germline CDR1 SGHRS, CDR2 YFSETQ. Trimming at V came to 5 bases and at J to 3 bases, leaving 2 bases not matched to a gene. CDR3 length equals 13 residues.

V gene TRBV5-6 combines with J gene TRBJ2-3; TRBD2 is a possible D gene (6 bases). CDR1 and CDR2 (germline): SGHDT, YYEEEE. The germline V and J ends were trimmed by 0 bases and 3 bases, with 14 bases remaining between them. CDR3 length: 16 residues. The chain's CDR3 is CASSLAGGSGTDTQYF. The CDR3 DNA is TGTGCCAGCAGCTTGGCCGGGGGTAGCGGAACAGATACGCAGTATTTT.